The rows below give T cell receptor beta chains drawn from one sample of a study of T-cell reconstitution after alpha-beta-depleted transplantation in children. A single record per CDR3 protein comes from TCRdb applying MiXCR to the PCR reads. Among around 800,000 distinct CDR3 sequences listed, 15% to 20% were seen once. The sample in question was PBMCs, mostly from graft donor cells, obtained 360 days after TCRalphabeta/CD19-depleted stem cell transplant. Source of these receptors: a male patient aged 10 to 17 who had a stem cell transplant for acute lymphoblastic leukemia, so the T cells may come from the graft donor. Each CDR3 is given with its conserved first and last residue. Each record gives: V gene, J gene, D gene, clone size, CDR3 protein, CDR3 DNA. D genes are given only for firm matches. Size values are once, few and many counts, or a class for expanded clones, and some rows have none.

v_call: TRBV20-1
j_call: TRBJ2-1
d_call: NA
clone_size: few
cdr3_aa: CSARVDLGAHNEQFF
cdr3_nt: TGCAGTGCTAGAGTCGACCTAGGGGCCCACAATGAGCAGTTCTTC

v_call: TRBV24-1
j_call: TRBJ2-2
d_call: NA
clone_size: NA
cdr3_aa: CATSGAGTPMGELFF
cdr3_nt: TGTGCCACCAGTGGCGCCGGGACGCCTATGGGGGAGCTGTTTTTT

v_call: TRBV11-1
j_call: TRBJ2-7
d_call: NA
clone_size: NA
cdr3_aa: CASSSEASERSYEQYF
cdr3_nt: TGTGCCAGCAGTTCCGAGGCTAGTGAGAGGTCCTACGAGCAGTACTTC

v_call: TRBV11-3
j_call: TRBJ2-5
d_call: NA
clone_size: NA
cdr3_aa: CASSGGPGETQYF
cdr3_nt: TGTGCCAGCAGTGGAGGGCCTGGAGAGACCCAGTACTTC

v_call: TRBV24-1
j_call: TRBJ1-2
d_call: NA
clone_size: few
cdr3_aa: CATRSGQSYGYTF
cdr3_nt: TGTGCCACCAGATCAGGACAGAGCTATGGCTACACCTTC

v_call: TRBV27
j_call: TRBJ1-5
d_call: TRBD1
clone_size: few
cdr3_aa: CASSSGTGSTQPQHF
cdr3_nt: TGTGCCAGCAGTTCCGGGACAGGCTCTACTCAGCCCCAGCATTTT

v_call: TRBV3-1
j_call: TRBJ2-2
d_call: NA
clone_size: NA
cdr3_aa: CASSSVGENTGELFF
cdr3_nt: TGTGCCAGCAGCTCAGTGGGGGAGAACACCGGGGAGCTGTTTTTT

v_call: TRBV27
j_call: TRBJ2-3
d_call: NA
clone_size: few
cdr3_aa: CASSYQGIRDTQYF
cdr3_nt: TGTGCCAGCAGTTACCAGGGGATACGAGATACGCAGTATTTT

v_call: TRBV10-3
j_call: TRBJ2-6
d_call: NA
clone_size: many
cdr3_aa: CAISGTSGANVLTF
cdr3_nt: TGTGCCATCAGTGGGACCTCTGGGGCCAACGTCCTGACTTTC

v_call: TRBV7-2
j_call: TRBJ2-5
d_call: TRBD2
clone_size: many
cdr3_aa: CASSPGLAGLQETQYF
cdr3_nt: TGTGCCAGCAGCCCTGGACTAGCGGGACTACAAGAGACCCAGTACTTC

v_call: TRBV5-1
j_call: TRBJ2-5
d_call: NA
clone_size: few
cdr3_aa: CASSQRETQYF
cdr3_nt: TGCGCCAGCAGCCAGCGAGAGACCCAGTACTTC

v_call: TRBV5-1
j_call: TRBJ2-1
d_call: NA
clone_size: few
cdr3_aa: CASSFAAGEQFF
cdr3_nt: TGCGCCAGCAGCTTCGCGGCAGGGGAGCAGTTCTTC

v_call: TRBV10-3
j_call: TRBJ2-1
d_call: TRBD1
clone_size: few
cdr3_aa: CAISTGTADNEQFF
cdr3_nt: TGTGCCATCAGTACCGGGACAGCCGACAATGAGCAGTTCTTC

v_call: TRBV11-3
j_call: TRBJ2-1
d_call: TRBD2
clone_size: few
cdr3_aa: CASSMTSSNEQFF
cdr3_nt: TGTGCCAGCAGCATGACTAGCTCCAATGAGCAGTTCTTC

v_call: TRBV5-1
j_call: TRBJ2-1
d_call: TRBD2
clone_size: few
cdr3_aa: CASSRSGRYNEQFF
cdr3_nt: TGCGCCAGCAGTAGAAGCGGGAGGTACAATGAGCAGTTCTTC

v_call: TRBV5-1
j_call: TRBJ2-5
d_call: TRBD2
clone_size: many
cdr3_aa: CASSGTSGKQETQYF
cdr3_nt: TGCGCCAGCTCCGGGACTAGCGGGAAGCAAGAGACCCAGTACTTC

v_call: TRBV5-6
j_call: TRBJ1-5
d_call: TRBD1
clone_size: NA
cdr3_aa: CASSLGQGSLVNQPQHF
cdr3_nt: TGTGCCAGCAGCCTGGGACAGGGTTCCCTGGTAAATCAGCCCCAGCATTTT

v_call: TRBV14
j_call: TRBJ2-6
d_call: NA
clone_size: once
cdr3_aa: CASSQARRSGANVLTF
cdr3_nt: TGTGCCAGCAGCCAAGCTCGGAGATCTGGGGCCAACGTCCTGACTTTC

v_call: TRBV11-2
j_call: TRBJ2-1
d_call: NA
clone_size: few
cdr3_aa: CASSWTRERFYPYNEQFF
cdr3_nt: TGTGCCAGCAGCTGGACACGAGAGAGATTTTATCCCTACAATGAGCAGTTCTTC

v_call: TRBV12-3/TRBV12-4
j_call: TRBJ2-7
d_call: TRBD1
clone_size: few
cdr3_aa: CASSSRGATGVTYEQYF
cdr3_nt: TGTGCCAGCAGTTCCCGAGGGGCAACAGGGGTAACCTACGAGCAGTACTTC

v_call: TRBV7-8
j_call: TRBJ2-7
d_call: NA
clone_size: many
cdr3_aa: CASSLPQSAEYYEQYF
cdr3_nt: TGTGCCAGCAGCTTACCCCAATCCGCAGAATACTACGAGCAGTACTTC

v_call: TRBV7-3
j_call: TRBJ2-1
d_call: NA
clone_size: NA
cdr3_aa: CASSPTVFGGERGEQFF
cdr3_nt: TGTGCCAGCAGCCCCACCGTCTTCGGGGGCGAGAGAGGGGAGCAGTTCTTC